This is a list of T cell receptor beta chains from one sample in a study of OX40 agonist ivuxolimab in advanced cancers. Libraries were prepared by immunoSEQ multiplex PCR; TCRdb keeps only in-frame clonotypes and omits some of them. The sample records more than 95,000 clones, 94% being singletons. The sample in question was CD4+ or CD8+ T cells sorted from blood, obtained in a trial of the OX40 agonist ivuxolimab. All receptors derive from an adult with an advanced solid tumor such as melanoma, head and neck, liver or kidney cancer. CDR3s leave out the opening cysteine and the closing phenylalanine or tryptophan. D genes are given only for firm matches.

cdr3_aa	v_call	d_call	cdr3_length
AISVVGMGEAF	TRBV10-3	NA	11
ASSSGLLNTEAF	TRBV5-4	NA	12
ASSRAGTELAEAF	TRBV19	NA	13
ASSIWDPIHTTNEKLF	TRBV19	NA	16
ASSSGTGVFASGNTIY	TRBV7-2	TRBD1	16
ASSLRTAYEQY	TRBV6-1	NA	11
ASSGGGGRQNTIY	TRBV19	NA	13
ASSEAGRGSYEQY	TRBV2	NA	13
ASSETTGNSEQY	TRBV2	NA	12
ASSQVGRGENTIY	TRBV4-3	NA	13
ASSGQRVSSYEQY	TRBV18	NA	13
ASSVSGLEQY	TRBV9	NA	10
ASSLVPGNSNQPQH	TRBV5-1	NA	14
ASTPGITNEKLF	TRBV9	NA	12
ASSQTGEDSGNVLT	TRBV4-3	NA	14
ASSPLVAGGGTDTQY	TRBV18	TRBD2	15
ASSAEGAGSYEQY	TRBV9	NA	13
ASSRPGQLSYEQY	TRBV19	TRBD1	13
ASSLARGEAYEQY	TRBV7-9	NA	13
ASRGPRATEAF	TRBV28	NA	11
ASRSGTVNYGYT	TRBV5-4	NA	12
ASSQTRGYT	TRBV19	NA	9
ASSPRPGSGNTIY	TRBV5-4	NA	13
ASSLGPGGADTQY	TRBV13	TRBD2	13
ASSWTGGETQY	TRBV18	TRBD1	11
AIREGIRVEQY	TRBV10-3	NA	11
ASSLTSGSYEQY	TRBV5-1	TRBD2	12
ASSERVGHLPYEQY	TRBV9	NA	14
ASSPSDGEKLF	TRBV18	NA	11
ASSLGGNSNQPQH	TRBV6-1	NA	13
ASSLTGPTADTQY	TRBV7-2	NA	13
ASSSGLAGGSYNEQF	TRBV5-1	TRBD2	15
ASSLGYEQY	TRBV5-1	NA	9
ASSLRDREDTQY	TRBV11-2	TRBD1	12
ASSPLTSGLSYEQY	TRBV5-6	TRBD2	14
AIKGAGSASTDTQY	TRBV5-4	NA	14
ASSLGGGGQPQH	TRBV19	NA	12
ASGLYGYT	TRBV28	NA	8
ASSYGTNSYNSPLH	TRBV7-9	NA	14
ASSVDRGPYEQY	TRBV9	TRBD1	12
SVATGGGGYT	TRBV29-1	TRBD1	10
ASSELWDPVSGANVLT	TRBV2	NA	16
ASSLDPGFNSPLH	TRBV11-2	NA	13
ASSRDLAAYEQY	TRBV7-2	TRBD2	12
ASQTGSNYGYT	TRBV6-5	NA	11
ASSKHTSMSYNEQF	TRBV11-2	NA	14
ASSSGLTGELF	TRBV7-2	NA	11
ATSRVEDPATNEKLF	TRBV15	NA	15
ASSQALGPQY	TRBV4-3	NA	10
ASSLKGASTDTQY	TRBV27	TRBD1	13
ASSLGQGAYNEQF	TRBV5-4	TRBD1	13
ASSPDRNEKLF	TRBV18	TRBD1	11
VSVVAGGPQY	TRBV7-8	TRBD2	10
ASSTPISGSSYEQY	TRBV27	NA	14
ASSLVGSGNTIY	TRBV5-1	NA	12
ASSIDSTGSDYGYT	TRBV19	TRBD1	14